The 18 T cell receptor beta chains in this list originate from one sample, sequenced in a study of T cell repertoires in cytomegalovirus infection. TCRdb recomputed calls from the reads with MiXCR, one row per CDR3 protein. The sample includes roughly 130,000 distinct CDR3 sequences, under 30% of them seen just once. The antigens these receptors bind are not known. The source material was PBMCs, sequenced either directly or after in vitro stimulation (not recorded which). These receptor sequences come from a human donor in good health (CMV status not recorded). Some clones in this sample may be carry-over from other donors' samples.

There are many counts of this clonotype. The chain recombines TRBV19 with TRBJ1-1; D ambiguous. The CDR3 loop spans 12 amino acids. Trimming stripped 5 bases from V and 11 bases from J, with 15 bases between. Germline V gives CDR1 LNHDA, CDR2 SQIVND (reference sequence). The CDR3 DNA reads TGTGCCAGTAGTCCCGGCGGCAGGAACGCTTTCTTT. Translating it yields CASSPGGRNAFF.

The chain employs TRBV25-1 and TRBJ2-3; D is ambiguous. V was clipped by 5 bases and J by 5 bases, with 5 bases between them. The germline V gene has CDR1 MGHDK and CDR2 SYGVNS. The CDR3 loop spans 11 amino acids. CDR3 bases: TGTGCCAGCAGTTACCAAGATACGCAGTATTTT. Translation: CASSYQDTQYF.

This clonotype was seen many times. A much more abundant neighbour one base away suggests this may be a read error. This chain joins TRBV7-2 and TRBJ2-5; the D is unclear. Trimming pared 2 bases from V and 5 bases from J, leaving 6 bases between. CDR3 length: 12 residues. Germline V gene data show CDR1 as SGHTA and CDR2 as FQGNSA. CDR3 DNA sequence: TGTGCCAGCAGCTTAATCGGGGAGACCCAGTACTTC. This sequence encodes CASSLIGETQYF.

V gene TRBV7-3 combines with J gene TRBJ2-1, with 7 bases identical to TRBD2. Germline trimming cut 3 bases from V and 7 bases from J; bases unmatched to any gene: 6. The length of the CDR3 is 14 residues. Germline assignment: CDR1 SGHTA and CDR2 FQGTGA. Written as DNA, the CDR3 is TGTGCCAGCAGCTTGGGAGGGGCTGGGAATGAGCAGTTCTTC. Its protein product is CASSLGGAGNEQFF.

The J gene is TRBJ2-3, the V gene TRBV6-6; 11 nucleotides align to TRBD2. V was clipped by 2 bases and J by 2 bases; unmatched bases: 6. Germline-derived CDR1 and CDR2 are MNHNY and SVGAGI (reference sequence). This CDR3 has 17 residues. CDR3 DNA sequence: TGTGCCAGCAGTTACATTAGCGGGAGGGCCAACACAGATACGCAGTATTTT. This encodes CASSYISGRANTDTQYF.

This clonotype occurred a few times. The chain recombines TRBV4-3 with TRBJ1-2; D is ambiguous. Between the trimmed V and J ends, which lost 2 bases and 4 bases, there was a span of 14 bases. Germline V lookup: CDR1 LGHNA, CDR2 YSLEER. The CDR3 contains 15 residues. CDR3 in amino acids: CASSQLQEEGYGYTF. The CDR3 DNA reads as TGCGCCAGCAGCCAACTCCAGGAAGAGGGCTATGGCTACACCTTC.

This clonotype was seen at least ten times. The chain has TRBV24-1 and TRBJ2-1; 13 nucleotides line up with TRBD2. V was pared by 5 bases and J by 2 bases, with 11 bases of the junction left unmatched. There are 19 residues in the CDR3. Germline assignment: CDR1 KGHDR and CDR2 SFDVKD. The CDR3: CATSAPGLAGRGTYNEQFF. In DNA, the CDR3 is TGTGCCACCAGTGCCCCGGGACTAGCGGGGAGGGGTACCTACAATGAGCAGTTCTTC.

At least ten counts were recorded for this clonotype. This chain uses TRBV12-3 or TRBV12-4 with TRBJ2-1; D call uncertain. Trimming took 1 base from V and 8 from J, leaving 9 bases between them. CDR3 length equals 13 residues. The CDR3 sequence is CASSLDWSDEQFF. CDR3 DNA sequence: TGTGCCAGCAGTTTAGATTGGTCGGATGAGCAGTTCTTC.

This clonotype was counted ten times or more. This rearrangement joins TRBV7-2 to TRBJ2-3; no definite D call. Trimming removed 2 bases at V and 1 base at J, with 7 bases between. Germline V gene data show CDR1 as SGHTA and CDR2 as FQGNSA. The CDR3 has 14 amino acids. In DNA form, the CDR3 reads TGTGCCAGCAGCTTAATGCGCGGCACAGATACGCAGTATTTT. Amino acids: CASSLMRGTDTQYF.

The chain couples TRBV18 to TRBJ1-1; possibly TRBD1 for D (5 bases). Between the trimmed V and J ends, which lost 0 bases and 4 bases, there was a span of 12 bases. CDR1 is KGHSH and CDR2 is LQKENI in the germline V gene. CDR3 length: 15 amino acids. The CDR3 DNA reads as TGTGCCAGCTCACCACCTTCAGGGAGGGGCACTGAAGCTTTCTTT. Translation gives CASSPPSGRGTEAFF.

This clonotype was counted ten times or more. The chain is built from TRBV4-1 and TRBJ2-1; D gene unclear. The CDR3 is 12 amino acids. With 3 bases removed from V and 8 bases from J, the gap between germline ends came to 8 bases. Germline-derived CDR1 and CDR2 are MGHRA and YSYEKL. The CDR3 is CASSHPTDEQFF. Written as DNA, the CDR3 is TGCGCCAGCAGCCACCCGACGGATGAGCAGTTCTTC.

The chain joins TRBV12-3 or TRBV12-4 to TRBJ1-5; TRBD1 matches 12 bases. The trim removed 5 bases at V and 5 bases at J, leaving 16 bases unmatched. The CDR3 is made up of 19 amino acids. The CDR3 spells CASSLLTGTGGFIDQPQHF. The CDR3 coding sequence is TGTGCCAGCAGTCTCCTAACCGGGACAGGGGGCTTTATCGATCAGCCCCAGCATTTT.

This clonotype was seen a handful of times. The V and J genes are TRBV29-1 and TRBJ1-2; D is ambiguous. Trimming pared 4 bases from V and 4 bases from J, leaving 10 bases between. This CDR3 is built from 12 residues. The germline CDR1 and CDR2 sequences are SQVTM and ANQGSEA. The CDR3 protein is CSVGQDLYGYTF. The CDR3 region has the DNA TGCAGCGTTGGGCAGGACCTCTATGGCTACACCTTC.

This chain uses TRBV12-3 or TRBV12-4 with TRBJ2-1; 7 nucleotides match TRBD2. Unmatched junction bases numbered 3, after V lost 3 bases and J lost 4 bases. The CDR3 loop spans 14 amino acids. CDR3: CASSLRDYYNEQFF. The CDR3 DNA is TGTGCCAGCAGTTTGCGGGACTATTACAATGAGCAGTTCTTC.

As to this clonotype: It may be a read error: a sequence one base away is much more abundant. This chain links TRBV6-8 with TRBJ2-1; 8 positions match TRBD1. CDR3 length: 15 amino acids. In germline, CDR1 is MNHGY, CDR2 SAAAGT. CDR3 protein: CASSLGRGPHNGQFF. The CDR3 coding sequence is TGTGCCAGCAGTCTTGGCAGGGGGCCCCACAATGGGCAGTTCTTC.

This clonotype was counted between two and nine times. The genes are TRBV19 and TRBJ1-5; D possibly corresponds to TRBD1 (6 bases). With 1 base removed from V and 4 bases from J, the gap between germline ends came to 11 bases. Germline values: CDR1 LNHDA, CDR2 SQIVND (reference sequence). This CDR3 has 15 residues. The CDR3 DNA reads as TGTGCCAGTAGTATAGCCAGGGGAGGTAATCAGCCCCAGCATTTT. It specifies CASSIARGGNQPQHF.

This clonotype was found a few times. This chain joins TRBV5-1 and TRBJ2-7, with D hard to call. Per the germline V gene, CDR1 is SGHRS and CDR2 is YFSETQ. V lost 7 bases and J 0 bases, leaving 11 bases between the germline ends. CDR3 length equals 13 residues. CDR3 amino acids: CASGPTPSYEQYF. Written as DNA, the CDR3 is TGCGCCAGCGGGCCAACCCCCTCCTACGAGCAGTACTTC.

The chain employs TRBV6-2 or TRBV6-3 and TRBJ2-1, with a tentative D call TRBD1 (5 bases). Germline CDR1 and CDR2: MNHEY and SVGEGT. The CDR3 runs 15 residues. V shed 7 bases and J shed 0 bases, with 13 bases lying between them. The CDR3 protein is CASTNPGYSYNEQFF. The CDR3 DNA reads as TGTGCCAGCACGAATCCAGGGTACTCCTACAATGAGCAGTTCTTC.